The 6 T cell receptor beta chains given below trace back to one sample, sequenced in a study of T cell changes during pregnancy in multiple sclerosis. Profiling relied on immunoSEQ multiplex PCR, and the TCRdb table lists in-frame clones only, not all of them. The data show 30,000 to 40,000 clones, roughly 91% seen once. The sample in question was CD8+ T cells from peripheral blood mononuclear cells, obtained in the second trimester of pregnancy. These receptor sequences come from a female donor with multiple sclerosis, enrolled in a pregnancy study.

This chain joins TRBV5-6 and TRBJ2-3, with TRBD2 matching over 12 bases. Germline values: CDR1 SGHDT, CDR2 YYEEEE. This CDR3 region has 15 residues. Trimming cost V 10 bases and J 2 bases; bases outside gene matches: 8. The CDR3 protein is CAGPGLAGSTDTQYF. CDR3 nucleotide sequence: TGTGCCGGACCGGGACTAGCGGGTTCCACAGATACGCAGTATTTT. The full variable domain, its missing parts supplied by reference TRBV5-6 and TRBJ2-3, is DAGVTQSPTHLIKTRGQQVTLRCSPKSGHDTVSWYQQALGQGPQFIFQYYEEEERQRGNFPDRFSGHQFPNYSSELNVNALLLGDSALYLCAGPGLAGSTDTQYFGPGTRLTVL.

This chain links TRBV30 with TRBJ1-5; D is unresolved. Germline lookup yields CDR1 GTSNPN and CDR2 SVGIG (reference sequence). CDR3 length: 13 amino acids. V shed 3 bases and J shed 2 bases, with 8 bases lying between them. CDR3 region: CAWSGTGNQPQHF. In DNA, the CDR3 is TGTGCCTGGAGCGGCACAGGCAATCAGCCCCAGCATTTT.

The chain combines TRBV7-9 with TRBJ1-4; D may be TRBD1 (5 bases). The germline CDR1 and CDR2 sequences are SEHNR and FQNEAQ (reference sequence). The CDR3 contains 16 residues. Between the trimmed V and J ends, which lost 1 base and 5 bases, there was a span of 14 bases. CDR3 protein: CASSLEGAGLNEKLFF. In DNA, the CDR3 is TGTGCCAGCAGCTTAGAAGGCGCGGGACTAAATGAAAAACTGTTTTTT.

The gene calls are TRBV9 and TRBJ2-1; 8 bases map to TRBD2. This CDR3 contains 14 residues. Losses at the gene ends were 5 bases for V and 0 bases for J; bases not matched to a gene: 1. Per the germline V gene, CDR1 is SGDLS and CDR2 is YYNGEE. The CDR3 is CASRGLDSYNEQFF. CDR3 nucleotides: TGTGCCAGCAGGGGACTAGACTCCTACAATGAGCAGTTCTTC.

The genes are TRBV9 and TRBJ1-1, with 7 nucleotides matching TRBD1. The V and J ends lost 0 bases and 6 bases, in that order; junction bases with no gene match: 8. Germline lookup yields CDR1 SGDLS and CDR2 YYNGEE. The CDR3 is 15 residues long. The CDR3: CASSVAGRQGAEAFF. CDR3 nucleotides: TGTGCCAGCAGCGTAGCCGGGCGGCAGGGGGCTGAAGCTTTCTTT.

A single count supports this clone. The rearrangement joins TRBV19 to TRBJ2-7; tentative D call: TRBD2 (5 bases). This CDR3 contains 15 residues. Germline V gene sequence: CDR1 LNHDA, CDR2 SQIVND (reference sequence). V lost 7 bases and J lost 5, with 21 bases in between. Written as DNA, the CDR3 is TGTGCCAGTACCCATCCCCGGGAAGGTGTCCACGAGCAGTACTTC. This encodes CASTHPREGVHEQYF.